This T cell receptor (beta chain) is drawn from a study of siplizumab effects on memory and regulatory T cells. Study results and limitations: Tregs proliferating in siplizumab cultures lacked confirmation of their suppressive function. Major contributors to the alloresponse seemed to be naive T cells, which also appeared more diverse than memory cells. Many proliferating CD4+ or CD8+ clones remained unclassified. Roughly 75-96% of them could not be assigned either a naive or a memory phenotype.

The CDR3 extends over 12 amino acids. V was trimmed by 3 bases and J by 7 bases, leaving 10 bases between them. Germline loops: CDR1 LNHDA, CDR2 SQIVND (reference sequence). The assay looked at some 10^5 TCR templates in each sample. TCRdb's table, derived via immunoSEQ multiplex PCR, lists solely in-frame clones and lacks some. Here the sample spans roughly 92,000 clones, roughly 94% being singletons. For this clone: Its antigen remains unknown.

The receptor was isolated from a human donor in good health. Sequencing input: non-Treg CD4+ T cells sorted from blood. The genes are TRBV19 and TRBJ2-7; D is ambiguous. CDR3 nucleotide sequence: TGTGCCAGTAGTATTTCACCCGCGGAGCAGTACTTC. Translated: CASSISPAEQYF. The whole variable domain, filled in from reference TRBV19 and TRBJ2-7, reads DGGITQSPKYLFRKEGQNVTLSCEQNLNHDAMYWYRQDPGQGLRLIYYSQIVNDFQKGDIAEGYSVSREKKESFPLTVTSAQKNPTAFYLCASSISPAEQYFGPGTRLTVT.